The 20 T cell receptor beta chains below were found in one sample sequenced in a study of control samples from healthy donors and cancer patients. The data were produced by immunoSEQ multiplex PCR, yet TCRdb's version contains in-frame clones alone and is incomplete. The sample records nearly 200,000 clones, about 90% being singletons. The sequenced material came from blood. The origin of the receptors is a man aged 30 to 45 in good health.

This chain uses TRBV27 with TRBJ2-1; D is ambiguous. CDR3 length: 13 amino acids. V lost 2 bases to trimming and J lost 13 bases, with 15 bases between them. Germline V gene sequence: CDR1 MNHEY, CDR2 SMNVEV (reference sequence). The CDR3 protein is CASSLLLGGPQFF. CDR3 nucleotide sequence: TGTGCCAGCAGTTTACTGTTAGGCGGCCCACAGTTCTTC.

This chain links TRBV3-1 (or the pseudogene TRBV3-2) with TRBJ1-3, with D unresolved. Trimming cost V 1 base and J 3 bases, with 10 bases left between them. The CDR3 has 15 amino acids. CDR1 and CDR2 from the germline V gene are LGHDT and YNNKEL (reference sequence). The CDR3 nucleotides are TGTGCCAGCAGCCAAGGGTCGGGGAGTGGAAACACCATATATTTT. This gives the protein CASSQGSGSGNTIYF.

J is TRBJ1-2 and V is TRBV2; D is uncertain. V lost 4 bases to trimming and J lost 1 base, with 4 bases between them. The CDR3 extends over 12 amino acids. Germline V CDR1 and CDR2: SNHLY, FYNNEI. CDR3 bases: TGTGCCAGCAGTGTGGATAACTATGGCTACACCTTC. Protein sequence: CASSVDNYGYTF.

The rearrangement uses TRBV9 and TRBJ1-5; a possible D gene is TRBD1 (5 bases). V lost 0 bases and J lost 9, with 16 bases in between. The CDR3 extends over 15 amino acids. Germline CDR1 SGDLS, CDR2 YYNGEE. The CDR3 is CASSVDGTARLPQHF. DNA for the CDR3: TGTGCCAGCAGCGTAGATGGGACCGCCCGATTGCCCCAGCATTTT. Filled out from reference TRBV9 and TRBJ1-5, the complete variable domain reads DSGVTQTPKHLITATGQRVTLRCSPRSGDLSVYWYQQSLDQGLQFLIQYYNGEERAKGNILERFSAQQFPDLHSELNLSSLELGDSALYFCASSVDGTARLPQHFGDGTRLSIL.

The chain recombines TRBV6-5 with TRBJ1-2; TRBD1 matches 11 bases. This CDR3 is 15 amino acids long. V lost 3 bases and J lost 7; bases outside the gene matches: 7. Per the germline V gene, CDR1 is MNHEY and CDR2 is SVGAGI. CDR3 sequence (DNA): TGTGCCAGCAGTTATGGACAGGGGGCAATGATTGGCTACACCTTC. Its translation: CASSYGQGAMIGYTF.

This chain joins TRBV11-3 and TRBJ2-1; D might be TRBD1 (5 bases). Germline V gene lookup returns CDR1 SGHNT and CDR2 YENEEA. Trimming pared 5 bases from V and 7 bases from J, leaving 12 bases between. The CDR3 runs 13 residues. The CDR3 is CASSVPGMNEQFF. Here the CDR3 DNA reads TGTGCCAGCAGCGTCCCAGGGATGAATGAGCAGTTCTTC. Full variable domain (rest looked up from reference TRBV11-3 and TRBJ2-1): EAGVVQSPRYKIIEKKQPVAFWCNPISGHNTLYWYLQNLGQGPELLIRYENEEAVDDSQLPKDRFSAERLKGVDSTLKIQPAELGDSAVYLCASSVPGMNEQFFGPGTRLTVL.

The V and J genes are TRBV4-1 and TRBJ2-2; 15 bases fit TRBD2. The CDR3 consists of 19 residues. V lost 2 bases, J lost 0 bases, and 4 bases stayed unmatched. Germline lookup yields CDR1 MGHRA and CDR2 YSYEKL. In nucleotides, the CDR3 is TGCGCCAGCAGCCAACCGGGACTAGCGGGGGGCACGAACACCGGGGAGCTGTTTTTT. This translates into CASSQPGLAGGTNTGELFF.

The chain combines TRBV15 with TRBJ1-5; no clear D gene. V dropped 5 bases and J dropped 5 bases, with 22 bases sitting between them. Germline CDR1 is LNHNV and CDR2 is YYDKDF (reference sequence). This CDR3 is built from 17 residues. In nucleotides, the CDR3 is TGTGCCACCAGCGGATCGGGGAACCACTTGGCGGATCAGCCCCAGCATTTT. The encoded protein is CATSGSGNHLADQPQHF.

CDR3 bases: TGTGCCAGCAGCTTATCTGACATCCGGGGGGCGAAAGGCTACACCTTC. This translates into CASSLSDIRGAKGYTF. This chain connects TRBV7-2 to TRBJ1-2; a possible D gene is TRBD1 (6 bases). The V gene lost 2 bases and the J gene lost 8 bases, with 21 bases spanning the gap. Germline assignment: CDR1 SGHTA and CDR2 FQGNSA. CDR3 length: 16 amino acids.

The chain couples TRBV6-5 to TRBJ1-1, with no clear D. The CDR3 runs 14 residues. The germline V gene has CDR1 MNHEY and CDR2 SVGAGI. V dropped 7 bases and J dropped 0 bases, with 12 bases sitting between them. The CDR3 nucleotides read TGTGCCAGCACCGCGAGGGCACTGAACACTGAAGCTTTCTTT. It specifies CASTARALNTEAFF.

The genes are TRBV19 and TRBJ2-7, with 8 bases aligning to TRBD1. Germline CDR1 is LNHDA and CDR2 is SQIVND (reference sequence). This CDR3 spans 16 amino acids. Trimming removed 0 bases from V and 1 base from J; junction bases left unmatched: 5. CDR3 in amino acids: CASSIDLGQGSYEQYF. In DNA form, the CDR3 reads TGTGCCAGTAGTATAGATCTCGGACAGGGATCCTACGAGCAGTACTTC. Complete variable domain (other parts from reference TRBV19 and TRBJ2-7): DGGITQSPKYLFRKEGQNVTLSCEQNLNHDAMYWYRQDPGQGLRLIYYSQIVNDFQKGDIAEGYSVSREKKESFPLTVTSAQKNPTAFYLCASSIDLGQGSYEQYFGPGTRLTVT.

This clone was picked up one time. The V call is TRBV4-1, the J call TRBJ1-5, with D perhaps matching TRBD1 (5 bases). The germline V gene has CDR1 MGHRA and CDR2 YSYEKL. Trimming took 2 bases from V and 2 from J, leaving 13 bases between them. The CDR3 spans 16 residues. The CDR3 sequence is CASSQRDSGGNQPQHF. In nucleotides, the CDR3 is TGCGCCAGCAGCCAAAGGGACTCGGGAGGCAATCAGCCCCAGCATTTT.

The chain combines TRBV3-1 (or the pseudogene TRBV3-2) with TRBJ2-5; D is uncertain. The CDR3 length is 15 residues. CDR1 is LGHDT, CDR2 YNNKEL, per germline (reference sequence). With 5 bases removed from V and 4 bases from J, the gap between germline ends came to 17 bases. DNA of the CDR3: TGTGCCAGCAGCTATACGACATGGGTTGGAGAGACCCAGTACTTC. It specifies CASSYTTWVGETQYF.

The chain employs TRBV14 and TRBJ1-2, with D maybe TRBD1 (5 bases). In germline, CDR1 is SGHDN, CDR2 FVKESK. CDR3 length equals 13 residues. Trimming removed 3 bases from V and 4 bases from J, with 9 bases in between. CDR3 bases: TGTGCCAGCAGCCAGGGAAGGGGCTATGGCTACACCTTC. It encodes CASSQGRGYGYTF.

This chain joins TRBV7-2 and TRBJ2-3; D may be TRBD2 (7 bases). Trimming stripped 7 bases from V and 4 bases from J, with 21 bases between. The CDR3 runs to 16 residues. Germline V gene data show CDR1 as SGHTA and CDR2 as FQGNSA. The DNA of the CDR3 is TGTGCCAGCACCCCCTCAACTGGGGGGGCGGCAGATACGCAGTATTTT. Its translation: CASTPSTGGAADTQYF.

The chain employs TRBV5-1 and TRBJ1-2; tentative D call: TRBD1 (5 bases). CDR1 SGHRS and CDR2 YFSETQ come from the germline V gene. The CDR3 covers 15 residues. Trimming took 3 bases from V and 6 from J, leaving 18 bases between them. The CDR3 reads CASSYQGGAGDGYTF. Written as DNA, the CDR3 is TGCGCCAGCAGCTACCAGGGCGGGGCTGGGGATGGCTACACCTTC.

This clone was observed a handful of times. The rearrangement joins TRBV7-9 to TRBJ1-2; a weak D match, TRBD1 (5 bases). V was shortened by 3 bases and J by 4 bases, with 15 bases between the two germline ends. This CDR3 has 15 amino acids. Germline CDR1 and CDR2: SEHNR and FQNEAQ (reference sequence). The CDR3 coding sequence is TGTGCCAGCAGCTTGGCGACAGAGAGTTTCTATGGCTACACCTTC. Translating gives CASSLATESFYGYTF.

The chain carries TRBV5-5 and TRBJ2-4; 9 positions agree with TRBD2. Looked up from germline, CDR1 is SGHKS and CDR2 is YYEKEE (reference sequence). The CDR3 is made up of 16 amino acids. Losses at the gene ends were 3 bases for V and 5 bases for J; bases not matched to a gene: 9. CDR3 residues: CASSSALAGVENIQYF. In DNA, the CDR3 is TGTGCCAGCAGCTCCGCTTTAGCGGGGGTCGAAAACATTCAGTACTTC.

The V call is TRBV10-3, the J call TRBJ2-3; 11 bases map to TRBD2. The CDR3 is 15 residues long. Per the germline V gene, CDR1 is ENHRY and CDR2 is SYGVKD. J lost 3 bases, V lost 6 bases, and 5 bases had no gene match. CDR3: CAISPTSGTTDTQYF. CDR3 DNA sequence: TGTGCCATCAGCCCGACTAGCGGGACTACAGATACGCAGTATTTT.

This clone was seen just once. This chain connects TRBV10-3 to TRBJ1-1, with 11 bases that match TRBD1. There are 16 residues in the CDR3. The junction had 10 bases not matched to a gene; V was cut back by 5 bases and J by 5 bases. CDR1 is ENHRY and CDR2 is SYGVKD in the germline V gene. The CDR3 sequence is CAISPGTGGEKTEAFF. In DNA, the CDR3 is TGTGCCATCAGTCCCGGGACAGGGGGAGAAAAAACTGAAGCTTTCTTT.